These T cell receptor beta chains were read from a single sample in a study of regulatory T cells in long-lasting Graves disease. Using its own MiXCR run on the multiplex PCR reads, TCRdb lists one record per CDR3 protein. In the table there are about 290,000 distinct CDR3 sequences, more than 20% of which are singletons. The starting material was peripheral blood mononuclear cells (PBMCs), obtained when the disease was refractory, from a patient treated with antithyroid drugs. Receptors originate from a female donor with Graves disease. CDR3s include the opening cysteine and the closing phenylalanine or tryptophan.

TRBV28	CASSPYFDTQYF
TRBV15	CATSGAIGSTDTQYF
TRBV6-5	CASSYSGSGDNSPLHF
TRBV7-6	CASSLAPEGPNTGELFF
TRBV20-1	CSARDRANTGELFF
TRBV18	CASSPVIKLAGGIQETQYF
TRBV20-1	CSAYTGAETQYF
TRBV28	CATQRLAGNNEQFF
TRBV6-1	CASSGRRGAWYF
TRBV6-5	CASSYSLNRGPITDTQYF
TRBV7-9	CASSSAGNTEAFF
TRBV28	CASSAADSTTNEKLFF
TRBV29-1	CSVEGGPGELFF
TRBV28	CASSLDLSNQPQHF
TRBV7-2	CASPSGVNTGELFF
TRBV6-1	CASSDTGGTNEQFF
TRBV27	CASSSTGGPGQPQHF
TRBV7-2	CASSLVGLGGQETQYF
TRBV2	CASSGSRGPAVPQHF
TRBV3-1	CASSQDGASGGEQYF
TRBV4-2	CASSPQGTGNEQYF
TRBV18	CASSPAGLNTGELFF
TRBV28	CASRYFEGQGETQYF
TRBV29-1	CSVGKTYGYTF
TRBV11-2	CASSQDPNRGSSGNTIYF
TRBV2	CASSGTPYEQYF
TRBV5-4	CASSLARGTDTEAFF
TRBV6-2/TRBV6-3	CASSYTGVIGIQYF
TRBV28	CASSLLAGVTNIQYF
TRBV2	CASSKTLTGTPHEQYF
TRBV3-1	CASSAQGGEQYF
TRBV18	CASSPPASQETQYF
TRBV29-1	CSAPGQIYEQYF
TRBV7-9	CASTQGGTEAFF
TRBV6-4	CASIPDRVSIRSGELFF
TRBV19	CASSIAPGTGGTEAFF
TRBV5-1	CASSLEQGSDEQYF
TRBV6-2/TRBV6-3	CATDGRLNTEAFF
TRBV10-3	CAISDHETQYF
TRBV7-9	CASSFPGQGGGTEAFF
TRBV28	CASSLPPYRVGTEAFF
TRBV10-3	CAISNGNAGETEAFF
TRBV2	CASRRLAKETQYF
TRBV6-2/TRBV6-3	CASSWGLAGYEQYF
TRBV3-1	CASSQEPALASYEQYF
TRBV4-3	CATRAHPNQPQHF
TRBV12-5	CASVKGRSGANVLTF
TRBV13	CASSTGTGTEKLFF
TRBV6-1	CASALASGRGEQYF
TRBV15	CATSSVRGPYEQYF
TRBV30	CAWSAGLAGGPPREQYF